The 21 T cell receptor beta chains in this list originate from one sample, sequenced in a study of identical twins. TCRdb re-derived calls from the 5' RACE reads in MiXCR, one entry per CDR3 protein. The table records 400,000 to 500,000 distinct CDR3 sequences, roughly 18% of them present only once. The material sequenced was naive T cells sorted from blood. The receptors stem from a man aged 50 or older in good health.

The V gene is TRBV30, the J gene TRBJ2-1; D perhaps matches TRBD2 (5 bases). Germline lookup yields CDR1 GTSNPN and CDR2 SVGIG (reference sequence). The CDR3 contains 15 residues. Deletions cut 0 bases from V and 1 base from J, with 10 bases between. Here the CDR3 reads CAWSVQTGSYNEQFF. CDR3 DNA sequence: TGTGCCTGGAGTGTACAGACGGGATCCTACAATGAGCAGTTCTTC.

This clonotype was counted at least ten times. The V call is TRBV20-1, the J call TRBJ2-3; TRBD2 is a possible D gene (5 bases). The germline V gene encodes CDR1 DFQATT and CDR2 SNEGSKA (reference sequence). Trimming took off 6 bases at V and 8 bases at J, with 12 bases between the two ends. CDR3 size: 11 residues. Here the CDR3 reads CSAHWEFTQYF. CDR3 sequence (DNA): TGCAGTGCCCATTGGGAGTTTACGCAGTATTTT.

This clonotype has more than one count but fewer than ten. The chain has TRBV12-3 or TRBV12-4 and TRBJ2-7; TRBD1 matches 12 bases. This CDR3 has 16 amino acids. V lost 5 bases and J lost 3; bases outside the gene matches: 8. Here the CDR3 reads CASSKTGTGGIYEQYF. DNA for the CDR3: TGTGCCAGCAGTAAGACCGGGACAGGGGGCATCTACGAGCAGTACTTC.

The chain employs TRBV29-1 and TRBJ2-7, with D perhaps TRBD2 (5 bases). V lost 7 bases and J 7 bases, leaving 14 bases between the germline ends. The CDR3 runs to 11 residues. Germline V CDR1 and CDR2: SQVTM, ANQGSEA. CDR3 coding DNA: TGCAGCGGGGTGAGGGATAGGGAGCAGTACTTC. The encoded protein is CSGVRDREQYF.

The chain employs TRBV20-1 and TRBJ2-7; 10 nucleotides match TRBD2. The CDR3 contains 15 residues. Germline trimming cut 3 bases from V and 4 bases from J; bases unmatched to any gene: 9. The germline V gene has CDR1 DFQATT and CDR2 SNEGSKA (reference sequence). Written as DNA, the CDR3 is TGCAGTGCTAGTCGTGGCATGACTAGCGGGTACGAGCAGTACTTC. Protein sequence: CSASRGMTSGYEQYF.

In its sample, this clonotype was seen a few times. CDR3 region: CASSPQGTENTIYF. The CDR3 nucleotides read TGTGCCAGCAGCCCCCAGGGGACAGAAAACACCATATATTTT. The chain uses TRBV12-3 or TRBV12-4 and TRBJ1-3; 7 bases map to TRBD1. V dropped 6 bases and J dropped 6; count of bases not matched to a gene: 8. The CDR3 length is 14 residues.

The table lists this clonotype with many counts. The rearrangement joins TRBV10-3 to TRBJ2-3, with TRBD2 matching over 7 bases. V gave up 0 bases and J gave up 6 bases; unmatched junction bases: 6. Germline loops: CDR1 ENHRY, CDR2 SYGVKD. This CDR3 spans 15 amino acids. The CDR3 here is CAISESGGSGDTQYF. In nucleotides, the CDR3 is TGTGCCATCAGTGAGTCTGGCGGGAGTGGGGATACGCAGTATTTT.

Concerning this clonotype: A junction end diverges from the germline sequence, so it may reflect a read error. This chain joins TRBV27 and TRBJ1-2; tentative D call: TRBD1 (5 bases). The CDR3 is 14 amino acids. Germline CDR1 and CDR2: MNHEY and SMNVEV (reference sequence). CDR3 loop: CASSLYFGALGYPF. The CDR3 DNA follows: TGTGCCAGCAGTTTATATTTCGGGGCTCTGGGCTACCCCTTC.

This clonotype was counted between two and nine times. The V and J genes are TRBV20-1 and TRBJ2-7; TRBD1 agrees at 8 bases. The V and J ends lost 3 bases and 3 bases, in that order; junction bases with no gene match: 10. The CDR3 runs 15 residues. The germline V gene has CDR1 DFQATT and CDR2 SNEGSKA (reference sequence). CDR3 DNA sequence: TGCAGTGCTAGGGAGACAGGGGCTGGGTTCTACGAGCAGTACTTC. Protein sequence: CSARETGAGFYEQYF.

This clonotype was seen ten or more times. The chain recombines TRBV27 with TRBJ1-6; possible D gene TRBD1, 6 bases. The V end was cut by 5 bases, the J end by 9 bases, with 14 bases between. Germline-derived CDR1 and CDR2 are MNHEY and SMNVEV (reference sequence). CDR3 length: 14 amino acids. The CDR3 region has the DNA TGTGCCAGCAGTCCGACCGGGACACTTTCACCCCTCCACTTT. Translation: CASSPTGTLSPLHF.

V usage is TRBV12-5 and J usage is TRBJ1-1; D not certain. This CDR3 is 12 amino acids long. Germline CDR1 LGHNT, CDR2 FRNRAP. V lost 3 bases and J 6 bases, leaving 8 bases between the germline ends. CDR3 sequence reads: CASGFSRAEAFF. CDR3 DNA: TGTGCTAGTGGTTTTTCACGGGCTGAAGCTTTCTTT.

This clonotype has a count of ten or more. The J gene is TRBJ2-3, the V gene TRBV29-1; perhaps TRBD1 as D (5 bases). The CDR3 length is 13 residues. V gave up 5 bases and J gave up 4 bases, with 13 bases separating them. Per germline, CDR1 SQVTM and CDR2 ANQGSEA. In DNA form, the CDR3 reads TGCAGCGTTTTTGCTGGGGCGTCAGATACGCAGTATTTT. It specifies CSVFAGASDTQYF.

This chain connects TRBV4-2 to TRBJ2-4; no firm D call. CDR1 and CDR2 from the germline V gene are LGHNA and YNFKEQ. CDR3 length equals 13 residues. Deletions cut 0 bases from V and 6 bases from J, with 6 bases between. The chain's CDR3 is CASSQEATNIQYF. The DNA for the CDR3 is TGTGCCAGCAGCCAAGAAGCGACAAACATTCAGTACTTC.

The chain has TRBV7-6 and TRBJ2-1, with 8 bases aligning to TRBD2. V trimming: 5 bases; J trimming: 0 bases; junction bases outside the gene matches: 18. The CDR3 runs 20 residues. CDR1 and CDR2 from the germline V gene are SGHVS and FNYEAQ. The CDR3 nucleotides are TGTGCCAGCAGCCTATTATTGGGGGCACTAGCGGAGAGCTCCTACAATGAGCAGTTCTTC. This gives the protein CASSLLLGALAESSYNEQFF.

This clonotype was detected ten times or more. The chain links TRBV12-3 or TRBV12-4 to TRBJ2-2; 7 bases match TRBD2. This CDR3 has 13 amino acids. With 6 bases clipped from V and 5 bases from J, the junction kept 3 bases outside the gene matches. CDR3 DNA sequence: TGTGCCAGCAGCCCGGGAGGTACCGGGGAGCTGTTTTTT. It is translated as CASSPGGTGELFF.

This clonotype was found many times. J is TRBJ2-2 and V is TRBV12-3 or TRBV12-4, with TRBD1 matching 10 bases. V lost 6 bases to trimming and J lost 2 bases; unmatched junction nucleotides: 6. The CDR3 runs 16 residues. The CDR3 nucleotides are TGTGCCAGCAGCTCGGGGACAGGGGTCAACACCGGGGAGCTGTTTTTT. Encoded protein: CASSSGTGVNTGELFF.

This clonotype was counted between two and nine times. The chain employs TRBV7-2 and TRBJ2-1, with 12 bases identical to TRBD2. The CDR3 loop spans 15 amino acids. Trimming at V came to 1 base and at J to 9 bases, leaving 4 bases not matched to a gene. From germline, CDR1 is SGHTA and CDR2 FQGNSA. CDR3: CASSLVTSGSGEQFF. The CDR3 region has the DNA TGTGCCAGCAGCTTAGTGACTAGCGGGAGCGGTGAGCAGTTCTTC.

This clonotype occurred once. The rearrangement uses TRBV11-2 and TRBJ2-5, with 8 nucleotides matching TRBD1. The V gene's germline CDR1 is SGHAT and CDR2 FQNNGV. V trimming: 2 bases; J trimming: 4 bases; junction bases outside the gene matches: 6. There are 15 residues in the CDR3. The CDR3 region has the DNA TGTGCCAGCAGCTTAACGCAGGGGGCCCTAGAGACCCAGTACTTC. The encoded protein is CASSLTQGALETQYF. Drawing the rest from reference TRBV11-2 and TRBJ2-5, the complete variable domain is EAGVAQSPRYKIIEKRQSVAFWCNPISGHATLYWYQQILGQGPKLLIQFQNNGVVDDSQLPKDRFSAERLKGVDSTLKIQPAKLEDSAVYLCASSLTQGALETQYFGPGTRLLVL.

V and J are TRBV18 and TRBJ1-5; TRBD1 aligns across 7 bases. Germline lookup yields CDR1 KGHSH and CDR2 LQKENI. CDR3 length equals 16 residues. The junction had 7 bases not matched to a gene; V was cut back by 3 bases and J by 2 bases. The CDR3 DNA sequence: TGTGCCAGCTCACCTCCCGGTACAGGGGGCAATCAGCCCCAGCATTTT. It codes for CASSPPGTGGNQPQHF.

This clonotype was detected once. The V gene is TRBV10-3, the J gene TRBJ2-1, with D possibly TRBD1 on 6 matching bases. Trimming cost V 6 bases and J 4 bases, with 10 bases left between them. Looked up from germline, CDR1 is ENHRY and CDR2 is SYGVKD. The length of the CDR3 is 13 residues. CDR3 amino acids: CAIRPGTYNEQFF. CDR3 DNA: TGTGCCATCAGGCCAGGGACATACAATGAGCAGTTCTTC.

This clonotype was recorded a few times. The rearrangement uses TRBV27 and TRBJ2-3; D might be TRBD2 (7 bases). This CDR3 region has 14 residues. The ends were cut back, 11 bases at V and 4 bases at J, with 19 bases in the middle. Looked up from germline, CDR1 is MNHEY and CDR2 is SMNVEV (reference sequence). CDR3: CAARPSGGPDTQYF. The CDR3 nucleotides read TGTGCCGCACGGCCCTCGGGGGGCCCAGATACGCAGTATTTT.